The clone carrying this TCR beta chain was seen many times. Antigen specificity is unknown. The source of the sample is a study of T-cell reconstitution after alpha-beta-depleted transplantation in children. General observations from the study: Reportedly, only several hundred clones from non-depleted graft cells drove alpha-beta T-cell counts at about two months.

As it was prepared, the TCRbeta library received unique molecular identifiers. TCRdb itself ran the PCR reads through MiXCR, one entry per CDR3 protein. The sample consists of 6,500 to 8,000 distinct CDR3 sequences, roughly 10% of them appearing once. Trimming shortened V by 2 bases and J by 0 bases, and 8 bases separated the two germline ends. CDR3 length: 16 residues. Germline V gene sequence: CDR1 KGHSH, CDR2 LQKENI. The chain recombines TRBV18 with TRBJ2-6; D may be TRBD1 (5 bases). This TCR was recovered from a child less than two years old who had a stem cell transplant for acute myeloid leukemia, so the T cells may come from the graft donor. This material consisted of PBMCs, mostly from graft donor cells, taken 180 days after TCRalphabeta/CD19-depleted stem cell transplant. CDR3 amino acids: CASSPVRVSGANVLTF. The CDR3 DNA follows: TGTGCCAGCTCACCAGTCAGGGTCTCTGGGGCCAACGTCCTGACTTTC.